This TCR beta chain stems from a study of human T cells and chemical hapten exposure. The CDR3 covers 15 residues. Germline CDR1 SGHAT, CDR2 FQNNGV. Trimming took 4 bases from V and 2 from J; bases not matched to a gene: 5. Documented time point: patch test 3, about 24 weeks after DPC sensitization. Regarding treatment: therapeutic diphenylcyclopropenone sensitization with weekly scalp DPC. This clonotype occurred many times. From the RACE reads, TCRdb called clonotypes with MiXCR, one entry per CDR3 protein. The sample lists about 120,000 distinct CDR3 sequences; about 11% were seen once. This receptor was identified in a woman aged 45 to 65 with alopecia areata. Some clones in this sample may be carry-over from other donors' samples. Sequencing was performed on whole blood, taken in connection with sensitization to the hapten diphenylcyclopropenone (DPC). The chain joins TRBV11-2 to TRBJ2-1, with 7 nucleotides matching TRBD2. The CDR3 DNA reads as TGTGCCAGCAGCTCACTAGCGAACCCCTACAATGAGCAGTTCTTC. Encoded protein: CASSSLANPYNEQFF. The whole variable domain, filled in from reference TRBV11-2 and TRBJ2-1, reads EAGVAQSPRYKIIEKRQSVAFWCNPISGHATLYWYQQILGQGPKLLIQFQNNGVVDDSQLPKDRFSAERLKGVDSTLKIQPAKLEDSAVYLCASSSLANPYNEQFFGPGTRLTVL.